The entry below gives a single T cell receptor (beta chain) sequence along with its context. The antigen it binds to is not known. The cohort comprised 710 or so healthy bone marrow donors. All cohort members were sampled while nominally healthy, although unrecorded immune exposures were likely present. The donor was CMV seronegative and was included in the group of about 350 seronegative cohort members. Each donor provided a peripheral blood sample, and peripheral blood mononuclear cells were used for TCR beta sequencing. Genomic DNA was extracted from the blood cell samples with the Qiagen DNeasy Blood Extraction Kit. Libraries came from the immunoSEQ multiplex PCR assay. A mixture of 60 forward primers for TCR Vbeta segments and 13 reverse primers for TCR Jbeta segments was used in the multiplex PCR. The CDR3 region of rearranged TCR beta genes was amplified from genomic DNA by a multiplex PCR assay. The amplified TCR beta libraries were sequenced on the Illumina HiSeq System as 87-base-pair reads. Per the original workflow: In a later analysis, approximately 74 million unique TCR beta chains were counted across the roughly 700 repertoires, and about 9.9 million of these chains were shared by at least two donors. To remove PCR and sequencing errors, raw reads were error-corrected and collapsed into unique sequences using a nearest-neighbor algorithm that merged closely related sequences. To assign V, D and J gene segments, CDR3 sequences were aligned to IMGT reference sequences. For a sequence to be retained, a match of at least six nucleotides to both a V gene segment and a J gene segment was required. A rearrangement was called productive if the CDR3 had no stop codons and remained in frame with V and J, and every other rearrangement was called non-productive. CDR3 was defined by IMGT convention, running from the second conserved V-encoded cysteine to the conserved J-encoded phenylalanine. In an earlier analysis of around 600 of the donors, sequences lacking an unambiguous match to a single V gene segment were excluded. In an earlier analysis of approximately 500 of the donors, a V segment was called functional when productive rearrangements were above 56.7%, and segregating when the standard deviation between donors exceeded 5%. A statistical classification framework was built for diagnosing cytomegalovirus status from the catalog of TCR beta chain sequences. In a later analysis, TCR nucleotide sequences were compared against IMGT/GENE-DB human TR gene sequences so that V and J genes could be assigned. In a later analysis, CDR3 sequences and most-parsimonious VDJ recombination scenarios were assigned using the TCRdist pipeline. In a later analysis, each TCR beta chain was defined by its CDR3 amino acid sequence together with its V-gene family, and reads lacking a unique V-gene family were excluded. To address suspected cross-contamination and a sequencing artifact, a later analysis removed 592 highly shared, low-generation-probability nucleotide sequences. In a later analysis, a clonal expansion index for each public chain was calculated from normalized within-repertoire ranks of inferred template counts. A later analysis computed generation probabilities with a VDJ recombination model fitted to out-of-frame rearrangements, and checked the results against IGoR. A later analysis scored TCR-TCR, TCR-HLA and TCR-CMV co-occurrence with hypergeometric tests, applying a repertoire-size bias correction to TCR pairs. To estimate false discovery rates, a later analysis permuted the HLA or CMV assignments 20 times. In a later analysis, co-occurring TCRs were grouped using DBSCAN, with TCRdist sequence similarity added in when clustering inside HLA-allele-positive subsets. Repertoires with fewer than 30,000 or more than 120,000 public chains, plus five repertoires with anomalous nucleotide sharing, were excluded from co-occurrence clustering. The clones in this table, taken by TCRdb from immuneACCESS, are in-frame only. Not every clone is retained; where verified, under half of the shortfall comes from an unresolved V gene, and the cause of the rest is unknown. The D gene and trimming were derived from the DNA, and the V and J assignments and clone size from that table. In this sample's table one finds 100,000 to 150,000 clones. 2% to 2.5% of the sample belongs to the ten largest clones.

The data originate from a study of cytomegalovirus exposure and HLA in healthy donors (TCRdb year 2017). Concerning the study at large: An earlier analysis of more than 550 of the donors reported 276 Gb of sequence data and 117 million unique TCR beta sequences obtained from around 180 million T cells. The number of donors typed differed by locus, with about 629-630 for A, B, C, DRB1 and DQB1, more than 500 for DQA1, approximately 570 for DPA1, and some 440 for DPB1. Of the approximately 400 genotyped donors, about 80% fell in the genetic ancestry cluster associated with self-reported Caucasian donors. Alongside the repertoire data, information on donor age, sex, ethnicity and CMV serostatus was compiled. A later analysis re-analyzed previously published TCR beta repertoires from approximately 700 donors and added high-resolution HLA genotyping to study TCR occurrence patterns. In addition to the first cohort of 650 to 750 subjects, a separate validation cohort of 130 or so different subjects was used. Every repertoire in the discovery cohort had been generated on one and the same sequencing platform. In the later analysis, no new phenotypic data were used to find candidate immune exposures; instead, reliance was placed on TCR beta sequences and their occurrence across donors. Among around 400 genotyped donors of the cohort, an average of around 250,000 unique TCR beta nucleotide sequences was sequenced per donor, of which about 19% were non-productive. Approximately 300 gigabases of sequencing data and around 85 million unique TCR sequences made up an early release that covered 640 HLA-typed donors. Five DR-DQ haplotypes were handled as single units for association and clustering because linkage in the cohort was strong. An earlier analysis of 587 of the donors used high-throughput TCR beta sequencing to judge whether each TCR beta V gene segment behaved as functional or pseudogenic. HLA typing covered class I and class II loci at four-digit resolution. The aim of the study was to test whether cataloging public T cell receptors could identify signatures of past pathogen exposure. The T cell repertoires of 666 subjects were profiled by immunosequencing and related to cytomegalovirus serostatus. To predict cytomegalovirus infection status, the study brought together high-throughput TCR immunosequencing, statistical association of individual TCRs with disease status, and machine learning. Genome-wide SNP genotypes for about 65% of the 666 donors were used in a later genetic analysis, which treated that subset as a discovery cohort. What the work shows at the level of the full study, not this receptor alone: The study gave a list of under 200 TCR beta chains associated with cytomegalovirus. In vitro tests confirmed that a few of the cytomegalovirus-associated TCR beta chains recognize cytomegalovirus antigens. In a later analysis, TCR association rates were found to vary across HLA loci, with the most associated TCRs seen for DRB1 alleles and the fewest for HLA-C alleles. In an earlier analysis of about 600 of the donors, most TCR beta V segments appeared in productive rearrangements about 90% or about 30% of the time, broadly matching IMGT annotations. Assigning TCR associations to individual alleles was difficult when HLA alleles, especially DR and DQ, strongly co-occurred. According to a later analysis, most CMV-associated TCR beta chains appeared to be HLA-restricted, and the HLA associations seemed to be driven largely by CMV exposure. The only immune exposure information available for the cohort was CMV serostatus. While some public TCRs were present in many individuals, most TCR sequences turned up only very rarely across donors. A later genetic analysis reported fewer N-insertions in productive TCRs among donors in an Asian-associated ancestry cluster than the 666-donor mean. Roughly uniform sequencing depth across donors was assumed in presence/absence analyses, although this assumption may not hold. In a later analysis, several top co-occurrence clusters were reported to appear linked to parvovirus B19, influenza, CMV and Epstein-Barr virus. A later analysis found that HLA-associated TCR beta chains were more clonally expanded and had lower generation probabilities than equally common non-associated chains. A cluster of highly shared sequence variants was judged likely to be a technical artifact of the sequencing pipeline. Because HLA typing was unavailable for some donors at each locus, only the typed subset was used in association tests. In both the original and validation cohorts, the classifier was reported to diagnose cytomegalovirus status with high specificity and sensitivity. Because the 87-base-pair reads could not distinguish some IMGT-functional V segments, including TRBV6-2 and TRBV6-3, those segments were excluded. The earlier analysis of 450 to 700 of the donors excluded 15 to 20 rarely observed V segments, including chromosome 9 orphons, because counts were too low. In a later analysis, more than 15,000 TCR beta sequences were associated with specific HLA alleles at a false discovery rate of 0.05. An association between a missense DCLRE1C variant and V-gene and J-gene trimming of TCR beta chains was found in a later genetic analysis and replicated in an independent cohort. Linkage disequilibrium might explain the correlated functional status among segregating V segments, but an unknown experimental factor could not be excluded. This cohort had only TCR beta chains sequenced, and the lack of alpha or paired-chain data limited which features could be detected. According to the authors, the approach could potentially be generalized to other disease states and immunological phenotypes. A further reported finding was that TCR beta sequences accurately predicted the HLA-A and HLA-B alleles for most subjects in the first cohort.

The germline V gene provides CDR1 SGHDT and CDR2 YYEEEE. The CDR3, cysteine through phenylalanine, is 16 amino acids long. This entry keeps only the CDR3 DNA: 48 bases, framed from base 1. From V the trimming removes 3 bases and from J it removes 8 bases, while the gene matches leave 11 bases of the junction unaccounted for. This receptor was identified in a man aged 35 to 55 in good health and CMV-seronegative. Input material: PBMCs. Recombination linked TRBV5-6 to TRBJ2-1; 10 bases in the middle match TRBD2. The DNA is as follows: TGTGCCAGCAGCTGGACCTTAGCGGGAGGCGGATATGAGCAGTTCTTC. This encodes CASSWTLAGGGYEQFF.